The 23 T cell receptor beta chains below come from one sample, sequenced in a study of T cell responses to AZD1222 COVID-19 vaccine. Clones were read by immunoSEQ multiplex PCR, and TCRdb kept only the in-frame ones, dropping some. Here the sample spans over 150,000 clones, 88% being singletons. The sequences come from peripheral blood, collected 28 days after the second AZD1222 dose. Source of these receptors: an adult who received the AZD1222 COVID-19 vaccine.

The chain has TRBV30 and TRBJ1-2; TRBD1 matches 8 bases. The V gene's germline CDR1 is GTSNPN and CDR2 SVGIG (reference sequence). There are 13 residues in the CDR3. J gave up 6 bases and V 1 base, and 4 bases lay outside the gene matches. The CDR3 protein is CAWSGQGRNGYTF. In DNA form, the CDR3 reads TGTGCCTGGAGTGGACAGGGGCGAAATGGCTACACCTTC.

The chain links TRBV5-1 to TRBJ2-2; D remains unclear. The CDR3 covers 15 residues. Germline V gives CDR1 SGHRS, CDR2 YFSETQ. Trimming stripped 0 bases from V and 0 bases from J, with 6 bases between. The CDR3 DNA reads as TGCGCCAGCAGCTTGGGTTGGGCGAACACCGGGGAGCTGTTTTTT. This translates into CASSLGWANTGELFF.

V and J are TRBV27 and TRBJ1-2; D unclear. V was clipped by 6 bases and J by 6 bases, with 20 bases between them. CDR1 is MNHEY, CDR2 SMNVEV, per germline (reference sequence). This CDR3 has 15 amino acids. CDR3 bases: TGTGCCAGCAGCTCTCCCGGGCCTCGAGGAAATGGCTACACCTTC. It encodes CASSSPGPRGNGYTF.

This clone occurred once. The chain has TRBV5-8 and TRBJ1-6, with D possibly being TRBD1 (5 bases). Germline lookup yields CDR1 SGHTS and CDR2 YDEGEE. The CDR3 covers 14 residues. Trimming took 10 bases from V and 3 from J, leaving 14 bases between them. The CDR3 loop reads CAGGTAYYNSPLHF. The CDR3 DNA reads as TGTGCCGGCGGGACTGCTTACTATAATTCACCCCTCCACTTT.

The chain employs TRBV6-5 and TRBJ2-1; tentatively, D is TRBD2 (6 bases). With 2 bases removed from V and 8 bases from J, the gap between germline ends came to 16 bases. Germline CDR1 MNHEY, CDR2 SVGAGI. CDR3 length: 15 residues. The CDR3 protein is CASSYVGTRQDEQFF. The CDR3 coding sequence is TGTGCCAGCAGTTACGTGGGGACTCGTCAGGATGAGCAGTTCTTC.

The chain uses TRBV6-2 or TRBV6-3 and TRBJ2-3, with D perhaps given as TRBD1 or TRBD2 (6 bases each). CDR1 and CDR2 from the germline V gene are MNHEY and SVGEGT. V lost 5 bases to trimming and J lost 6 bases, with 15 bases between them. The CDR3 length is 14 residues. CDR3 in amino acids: CASSTSRGRDTQYF. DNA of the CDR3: TGTGCCAGCAGTACTTCCCGGGGGCGGGATACGCAGTATTTT.

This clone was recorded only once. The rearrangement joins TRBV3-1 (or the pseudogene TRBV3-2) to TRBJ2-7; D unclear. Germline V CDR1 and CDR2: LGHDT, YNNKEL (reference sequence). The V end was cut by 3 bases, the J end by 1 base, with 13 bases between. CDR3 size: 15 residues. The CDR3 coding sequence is TGTGCCAGCAGCCATACCGGGTCAATTTCCTACGAGCAGTACTTC. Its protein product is CASSHTGSISYEQYF.

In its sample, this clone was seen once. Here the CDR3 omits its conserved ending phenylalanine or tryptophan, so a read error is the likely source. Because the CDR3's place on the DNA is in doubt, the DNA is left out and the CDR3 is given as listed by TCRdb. The CDR3 spells CASSYYGTHLLVG. The V call is TRBV6-2 or TRBV6-3, the J call TRBJ1-2. Termini included, the CDR3 measures 13 amino acids. Germline V gene data show CDR1 as MNHEY and CDR2 as SVGEGT.

The CDR3 loop reads CAWSGADTEAFF. In DNA form, the CDR3 reads TGTGCCTGGAGTGGTGCGGACACTGAAGCTTTCTTT. V and J are TRBV30 and TRBJ1-1, with D uncertain. The CDR3 is 12 residues long. Looked up from germline, CDR1 is GTSNPN and CDR2 is SVGIG (reference sequence). The ends were cut back, 1 base at V and 3 bases at J, with 6 bases in the middle.

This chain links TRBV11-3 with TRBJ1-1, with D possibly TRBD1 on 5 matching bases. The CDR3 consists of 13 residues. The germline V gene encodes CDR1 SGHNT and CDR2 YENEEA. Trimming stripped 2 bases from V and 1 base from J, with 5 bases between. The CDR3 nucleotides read TGTGCCAGCAGCTTACAGGGGAACACTGAAGCTTTCTTT. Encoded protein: CASSLQGNTEAFF.

The CDR3 reads CASSYSGQGNTQYF. Written as DNA, the CDR3 is TGTGCCAGCAGTTACTCAGGGCAGGGGAATACGCAGTATTTT. The rearrangement joins TRBV6-5 to TRBJ2-3; TRBD1 is a possible D gene (6 bases). CDR1 is MNHEY and CDR2 is SVGAGI in the germline V gene. V was shortened by 0 bases and J by 7 bases, with 11 bases between the two germline ends. The length of the CDR3 is 14 residues.

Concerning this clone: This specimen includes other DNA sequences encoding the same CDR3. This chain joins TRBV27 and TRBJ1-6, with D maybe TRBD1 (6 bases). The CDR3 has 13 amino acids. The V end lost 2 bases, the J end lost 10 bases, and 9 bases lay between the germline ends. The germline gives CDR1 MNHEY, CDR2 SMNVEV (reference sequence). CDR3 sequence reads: CASSLRGQSPLHF. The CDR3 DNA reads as TGTGCCAGCAGTTTACGGGGGCAATCACCCCTCCACTTT.

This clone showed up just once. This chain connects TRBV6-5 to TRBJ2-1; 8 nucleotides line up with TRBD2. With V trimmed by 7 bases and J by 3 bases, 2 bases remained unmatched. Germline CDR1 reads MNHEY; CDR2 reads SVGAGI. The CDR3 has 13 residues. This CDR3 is CASKRGNYNEQFF. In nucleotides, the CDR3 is TGTGCCAGCAAGCGGGGGAACTACAATGAGCAGTTCTTC.

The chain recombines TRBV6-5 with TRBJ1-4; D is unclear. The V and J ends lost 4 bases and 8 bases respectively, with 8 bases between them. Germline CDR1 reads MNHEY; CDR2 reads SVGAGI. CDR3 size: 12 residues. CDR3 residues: CASSFPGEKLFF. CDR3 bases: TGTGCCAGCAGTTTCCCAGGCGAAAAACTGTTTTTT.

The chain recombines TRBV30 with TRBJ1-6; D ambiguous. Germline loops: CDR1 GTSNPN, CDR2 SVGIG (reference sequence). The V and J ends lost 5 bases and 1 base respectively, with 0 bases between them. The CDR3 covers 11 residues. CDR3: CAWSYNSPLHF. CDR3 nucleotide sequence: TGTGCCTGGTCCTATAATTCACCCCTCCACTTT.

CDR3 nucleotides: TGTGCCAGCAGCGAGTCGGGCCCACCACTTCTCCAGCATTTT. Translating gives CASSESGPPLLQHF. This sequence joins TRBV21-1 and TRBJ1-5. TRBV21-1 is described as a pseudogene. This CDR3 has 14 amino acids.

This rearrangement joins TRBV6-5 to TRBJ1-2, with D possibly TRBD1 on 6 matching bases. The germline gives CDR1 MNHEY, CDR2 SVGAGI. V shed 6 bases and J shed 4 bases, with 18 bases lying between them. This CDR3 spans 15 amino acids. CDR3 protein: CASRGGPLGLYGYTF. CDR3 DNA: TGTGCCAGCAGGGGGGGGCCCTTGGGCCTCTATGGCTACACCTTC.

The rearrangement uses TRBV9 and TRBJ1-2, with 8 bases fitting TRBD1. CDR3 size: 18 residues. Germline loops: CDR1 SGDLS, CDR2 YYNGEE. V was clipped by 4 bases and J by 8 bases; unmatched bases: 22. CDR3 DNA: TGTGCCAGCAGCACCCGTGGGGCGTGGACAGGGCTCGACCGCGGCTACACCTTC. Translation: CASSTRGAWTGLDRGYTF.

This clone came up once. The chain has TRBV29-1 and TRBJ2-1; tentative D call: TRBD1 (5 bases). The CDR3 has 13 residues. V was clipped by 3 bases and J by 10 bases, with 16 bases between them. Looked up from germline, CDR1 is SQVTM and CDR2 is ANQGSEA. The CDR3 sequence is CSVDYRRAGEQFF. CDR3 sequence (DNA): TGCAGCGTTGACTACCGCAGGGCTGGGGAGCAGTTCTTC.

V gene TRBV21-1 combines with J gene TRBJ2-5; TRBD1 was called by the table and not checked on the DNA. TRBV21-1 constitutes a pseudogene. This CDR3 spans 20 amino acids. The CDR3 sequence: CASSKRRGWVADRFLGTQYF. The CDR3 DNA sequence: TGTGCCAGCAGCAAGAGAAGAGGGTGGGTTGCCGACAGGTTTCTAGGGACCCAGTACTTC.

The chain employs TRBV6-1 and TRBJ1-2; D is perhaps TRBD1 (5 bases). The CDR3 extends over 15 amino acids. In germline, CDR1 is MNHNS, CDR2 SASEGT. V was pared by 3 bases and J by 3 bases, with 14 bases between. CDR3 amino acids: CASSDGPRVDYGYTF. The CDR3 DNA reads TGTGCCAGCAGTGATGGCCCCAGGGTGGACTATGGCTACACCTTC.

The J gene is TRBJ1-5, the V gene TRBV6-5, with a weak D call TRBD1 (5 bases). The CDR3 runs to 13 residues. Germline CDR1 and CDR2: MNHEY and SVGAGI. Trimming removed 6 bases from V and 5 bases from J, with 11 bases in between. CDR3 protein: CASRGRADQPQHF. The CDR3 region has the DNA TGTGCCAGCAGAGGCAGGGCGGATCAGCCCCAGCATTTT.

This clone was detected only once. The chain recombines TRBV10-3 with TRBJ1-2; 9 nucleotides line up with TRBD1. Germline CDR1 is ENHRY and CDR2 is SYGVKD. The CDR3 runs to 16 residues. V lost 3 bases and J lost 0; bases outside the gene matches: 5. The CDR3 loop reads CAISDNRGPTNYGYTF. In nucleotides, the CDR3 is TGTGCCATCAGTGATAACAGGGGGCCCACTAACTATGGCTACACCTTC.